The clone carrying this TCR beta chain occurred once. Germline CDR1 LNHDA, CDR2 SQIVND (reference sequence). V lost 4 bases and J lost 6; bases outside the gene matches: 11. The CDR3 sequence is 15 residues long. The TCR beta repertoire was assessed by survey-level immunoSEQ sequencing. The repertoire was sequenced with immunoSEQ multiplex PCR; TCRdb's copy has only in-frame clones and lacks some. The profile shows some 68,000 clones, 90% to 95% of them singletons. The chain recombines TRBV19 with TRBJ2-7; 8 bases are a match to TRBD1. Material for sequencing was PBMCs. The sequence was collected from a man aged 35 to 55 with rheumatoid arthritis. The CDR3 spells CASSTGQGVGLEQYF. CDR3 sequence (DNA): TGTGCCAGTAGTACAGGACAGGGCGTTGGCCTCGAGCAGTACTTC. The complete variable domain, with remaining parts taken from reference TRBV19 and TRBJ2-7, reads DGGITQSPKYLFRKEGQNVTLSCEQNLNHDAMYWYRQDPGQGLRLIYYSQIVNDFQKGDIAEGYSVSREKKESFPLTVTSAQKNPTAFYLCASSTGQGVGLEQYFGPGTRLTVT.